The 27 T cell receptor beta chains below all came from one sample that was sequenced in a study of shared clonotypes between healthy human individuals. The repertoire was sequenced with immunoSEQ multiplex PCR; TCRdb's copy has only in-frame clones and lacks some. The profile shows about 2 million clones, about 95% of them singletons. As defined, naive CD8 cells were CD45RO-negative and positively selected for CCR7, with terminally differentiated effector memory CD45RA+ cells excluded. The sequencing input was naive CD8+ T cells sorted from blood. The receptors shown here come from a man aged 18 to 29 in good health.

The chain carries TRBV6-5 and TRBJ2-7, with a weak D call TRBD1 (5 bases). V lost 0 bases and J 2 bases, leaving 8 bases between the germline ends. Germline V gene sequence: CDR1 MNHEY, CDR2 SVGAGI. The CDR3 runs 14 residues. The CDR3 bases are TGTGCCAGCAGTTACTCCGTGGGGCCCTACGAGCAGTACTTC. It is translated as CASSYSVGPYEQYF.

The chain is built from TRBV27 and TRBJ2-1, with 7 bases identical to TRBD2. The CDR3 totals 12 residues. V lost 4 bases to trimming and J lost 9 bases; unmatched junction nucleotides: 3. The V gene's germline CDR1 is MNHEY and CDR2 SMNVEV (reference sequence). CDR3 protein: CASSWGGVEQFF. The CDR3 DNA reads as TGTGCCAGCAGTTGGGGGGGGGTTGAGCAGTTCTTC.

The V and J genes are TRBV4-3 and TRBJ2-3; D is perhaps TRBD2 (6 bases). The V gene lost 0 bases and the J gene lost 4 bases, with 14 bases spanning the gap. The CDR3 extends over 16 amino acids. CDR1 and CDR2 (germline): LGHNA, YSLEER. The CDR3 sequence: CASSQERDGEADTQYF. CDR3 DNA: TGCGCCAGCAGCCAAGAACGTGATGGGGAGGCAGATACGCAGTATTTT.

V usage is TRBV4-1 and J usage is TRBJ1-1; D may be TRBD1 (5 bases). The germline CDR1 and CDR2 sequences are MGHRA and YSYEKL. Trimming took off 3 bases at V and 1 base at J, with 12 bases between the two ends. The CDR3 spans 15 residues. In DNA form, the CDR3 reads TGCGCCAGCAGCCACTTCTGGGGGGAGAACACTGAAGCTTTCTTT. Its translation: CASSHFWGENTEAFF.

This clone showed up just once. The CDR3 sequence: CASSPSWQAGNEQFF. The CDR3 DNA reads TGTGCCAGCAGTCCCTCGTGGCAGGCCGGGAATGAGCAGTTCTTC. The genes are TRBV6-5 and TRBJ2-1, with D hard to call. V was cut by 5 bases and J by 7 bases, with 18 bases left in between. This CDR3 has 15 residues. Per germline, CDR1 MNHEY and CDR2 SVGAGI.

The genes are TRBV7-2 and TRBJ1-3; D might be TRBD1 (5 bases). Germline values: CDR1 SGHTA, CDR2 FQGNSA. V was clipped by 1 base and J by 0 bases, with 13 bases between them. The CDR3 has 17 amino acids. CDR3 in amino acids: CASSLGDAQPSGNTIYF. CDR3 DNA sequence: TGTGCCAGCAGCTTAGGGGACGCGCAGCCCTCTGGAAACACCATATATTTT.

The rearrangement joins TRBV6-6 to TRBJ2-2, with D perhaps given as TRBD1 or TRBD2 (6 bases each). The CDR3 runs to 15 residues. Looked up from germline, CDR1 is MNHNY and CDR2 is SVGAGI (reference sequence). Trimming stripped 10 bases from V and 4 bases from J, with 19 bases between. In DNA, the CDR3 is TGTGCCACCACCCTGGAGGGGGGAGCCACCGGGGAGCTGTTTTTT. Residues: CATTLEGGATGELFF.

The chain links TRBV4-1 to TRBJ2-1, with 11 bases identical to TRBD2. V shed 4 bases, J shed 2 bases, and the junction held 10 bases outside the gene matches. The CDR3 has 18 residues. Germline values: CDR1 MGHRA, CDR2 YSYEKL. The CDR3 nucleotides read TGCGCCAGCAGCCCGAGGGCTAGCGGGGGGTTACCCTACAATGAGCAGTTCTTC. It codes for CASSPRASGGLPYNEQFF.

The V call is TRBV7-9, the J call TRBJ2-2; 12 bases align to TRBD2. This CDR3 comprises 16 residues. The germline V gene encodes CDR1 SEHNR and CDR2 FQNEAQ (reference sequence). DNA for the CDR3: TGTGCTACCAAACTAGCGGGAGGAAGGGACACCGGGGAGCTGTTTTTT. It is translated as CATKLAGGRDTGELFF.

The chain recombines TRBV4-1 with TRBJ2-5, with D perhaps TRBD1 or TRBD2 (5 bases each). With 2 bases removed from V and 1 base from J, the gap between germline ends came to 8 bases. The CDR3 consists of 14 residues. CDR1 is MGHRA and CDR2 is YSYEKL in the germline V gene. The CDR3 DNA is TGCGCCAGCAGCCAAAATGGGGGCCAAGAGACCCAGTACTTC. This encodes CASSQNGGQETQYF.

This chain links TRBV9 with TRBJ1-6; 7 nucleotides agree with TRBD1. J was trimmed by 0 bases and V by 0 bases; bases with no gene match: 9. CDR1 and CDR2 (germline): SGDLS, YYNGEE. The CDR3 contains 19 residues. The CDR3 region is CASSVDPTGDSSYNSPLHF. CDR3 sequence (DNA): TGTGCCAGCAGCGTAGACCCCACAGGGGATAGCTCCTATAATTCACCCCTCCACTTT.

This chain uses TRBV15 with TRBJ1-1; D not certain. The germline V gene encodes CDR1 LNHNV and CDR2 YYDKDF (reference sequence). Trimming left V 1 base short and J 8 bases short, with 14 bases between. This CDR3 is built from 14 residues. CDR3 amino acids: CATSRVPDPTEAFF. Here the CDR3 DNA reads TGTGCCACCAGCAGAGTTCCAGATCCCACGGAAGCTTTCTTT.

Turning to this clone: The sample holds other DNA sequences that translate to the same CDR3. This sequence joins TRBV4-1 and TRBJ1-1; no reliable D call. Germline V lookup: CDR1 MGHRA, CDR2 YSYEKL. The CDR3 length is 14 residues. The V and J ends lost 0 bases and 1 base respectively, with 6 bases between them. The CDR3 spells CASSQDPGNTEAFF. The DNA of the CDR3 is TGCGCCAGCAGCCAAGATCCAGGGAACACTGAAGCTTTCTTT.

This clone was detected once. The CDR3 nucleotides read TGTGCCAGTAGCCGGGGACGGGACAGGGGGCCCAATGAGCAGTTCTTC. Protein sequence: CASSRGRDRGPNEQFF. The gene calls are TRBV19 and TRBJ2-1; TRBD1 matches at 12 bases. CDR1 and CDR2 (germline): LNHDA, SQIVND (reference sequence). The trim removed 6 bases at V and 6 bases at J, leaving 9 bases unmatched. The CDR3 spans 16 residues. Based on the CDR3 plus reference TRBV19 and TRBJ2-1, the full variable domain is DGGITQSPKYLFRKEGQNVTLSCEQNLNHDAMYWYRQDPGQGLRLIYYSQIVNDFQKGDIAEGYSVSREKKESFPLTVTSAQKNPTAFYLCASSRGRDRGPNEQFFGPGTRLTVL.

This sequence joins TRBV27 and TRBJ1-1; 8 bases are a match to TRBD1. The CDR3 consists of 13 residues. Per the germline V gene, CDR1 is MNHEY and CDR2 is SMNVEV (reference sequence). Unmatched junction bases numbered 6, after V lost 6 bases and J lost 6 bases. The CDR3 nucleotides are TGTGCCAGCAGCGACAGGGGCCTGGCTGAAGCTTTCTTT. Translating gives CASSDRGLAEAFF.

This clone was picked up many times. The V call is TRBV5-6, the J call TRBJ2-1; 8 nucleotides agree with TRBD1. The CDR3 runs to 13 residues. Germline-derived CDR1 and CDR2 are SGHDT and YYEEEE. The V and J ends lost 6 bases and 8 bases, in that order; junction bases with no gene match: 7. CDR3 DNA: TGTGCCAGCAACCCGACAGGGGAGTATGAGCAGTTCTTC. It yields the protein CASNPTGEYEQFF. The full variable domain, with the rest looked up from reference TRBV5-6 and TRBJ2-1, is DAGVTQSPTHLIKTRGQQVTLRCSPKSGHDTVSWYQQALGQGPQFIFQYYEEEERQRGNFPDRFSGHQFPNYSSELNVNALLLGDSALYLCASNPTGEYEQFFGPGTRLTVL.

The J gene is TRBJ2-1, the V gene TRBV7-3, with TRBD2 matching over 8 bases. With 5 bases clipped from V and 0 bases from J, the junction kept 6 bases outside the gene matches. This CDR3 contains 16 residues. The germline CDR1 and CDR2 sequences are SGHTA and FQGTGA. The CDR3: CASSPTSGSSYNEQFF. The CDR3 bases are TGTGCCAGCAGCCCAACTAGCGGAAGCTCCTACAATGAGCAGTTCTTC.

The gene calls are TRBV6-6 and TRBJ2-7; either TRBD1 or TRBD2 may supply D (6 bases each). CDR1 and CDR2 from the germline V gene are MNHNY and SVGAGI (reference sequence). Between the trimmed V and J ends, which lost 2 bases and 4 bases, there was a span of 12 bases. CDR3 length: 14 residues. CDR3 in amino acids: CASSYGQGRYEQYF. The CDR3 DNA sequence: TGTGCCAGCAGTTACGGGCAGGGGAGGTACGAGCAGTACTTC.

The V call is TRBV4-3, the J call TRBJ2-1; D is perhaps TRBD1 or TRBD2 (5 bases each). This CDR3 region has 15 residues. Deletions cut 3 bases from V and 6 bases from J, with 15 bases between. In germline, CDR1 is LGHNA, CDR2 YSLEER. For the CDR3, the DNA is TGCGCCAGCAGCCATAGTTGGGGGAGTCGCAATGAGCAGTTCTTC. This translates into CASSHSWGSRNEQFF.

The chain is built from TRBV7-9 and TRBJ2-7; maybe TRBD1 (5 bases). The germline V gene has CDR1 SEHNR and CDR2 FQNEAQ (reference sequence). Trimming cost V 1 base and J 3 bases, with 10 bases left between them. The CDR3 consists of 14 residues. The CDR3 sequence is CASSLDHRGYEQYF. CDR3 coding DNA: TGTGCCAGCAGCTTAGATCATAGGGGCTACGAGCAGTACTTC.

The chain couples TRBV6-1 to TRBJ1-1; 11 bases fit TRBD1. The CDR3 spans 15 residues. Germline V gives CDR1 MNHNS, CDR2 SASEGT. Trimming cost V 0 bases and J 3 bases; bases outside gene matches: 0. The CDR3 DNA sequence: TGTGCCAGCAGTGAAGCGGGACAGGGGGACACTGAAGCTTTCTTT. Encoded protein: CASSEAGQGDTEAFF.

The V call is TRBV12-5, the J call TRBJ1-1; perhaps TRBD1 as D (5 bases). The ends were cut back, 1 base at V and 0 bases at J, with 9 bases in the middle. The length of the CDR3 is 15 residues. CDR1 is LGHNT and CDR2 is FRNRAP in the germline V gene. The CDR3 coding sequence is TGTGCTAGTGGTTTGGGCACAGGATTGAACACTGAAGCTTTCTTT. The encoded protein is CASGLGTGLNTEAFF.

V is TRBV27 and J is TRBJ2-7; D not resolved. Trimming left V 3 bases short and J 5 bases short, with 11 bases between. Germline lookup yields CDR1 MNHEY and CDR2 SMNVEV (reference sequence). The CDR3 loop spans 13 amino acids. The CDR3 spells CASSFSVVNEQYF. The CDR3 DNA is TGTGCCAGCAGTTTTTCCGTTGTGAACGAGCAGTACTTC.

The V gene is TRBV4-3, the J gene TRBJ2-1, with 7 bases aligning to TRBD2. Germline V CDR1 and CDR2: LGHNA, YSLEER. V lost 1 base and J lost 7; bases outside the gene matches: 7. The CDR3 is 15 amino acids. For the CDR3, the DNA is TGCGCCAGCAGCCAAGCTGGGGAGGGATGGAATGAGCAGTTCTTC. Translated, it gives CASSQAGEGWNEQFF.

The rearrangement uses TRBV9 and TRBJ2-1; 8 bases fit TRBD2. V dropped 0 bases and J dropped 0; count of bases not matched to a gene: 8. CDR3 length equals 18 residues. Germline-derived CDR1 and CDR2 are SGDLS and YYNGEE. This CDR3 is CASSVGPHLAGSYNEQFF. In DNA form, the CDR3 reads TGTGCCAGCAGCGTAGGACCCCACCTAGCGGGCTCCTACAATGAGCAGTTCTTC.

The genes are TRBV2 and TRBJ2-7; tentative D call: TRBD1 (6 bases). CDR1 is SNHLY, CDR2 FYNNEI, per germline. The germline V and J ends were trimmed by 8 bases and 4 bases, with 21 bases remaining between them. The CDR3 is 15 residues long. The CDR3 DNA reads TGTGCCAGCGGCAAAACAGGGAACCCTCTATACGAGCAGTACTTC. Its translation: CASGKTGNPLYEQYF.

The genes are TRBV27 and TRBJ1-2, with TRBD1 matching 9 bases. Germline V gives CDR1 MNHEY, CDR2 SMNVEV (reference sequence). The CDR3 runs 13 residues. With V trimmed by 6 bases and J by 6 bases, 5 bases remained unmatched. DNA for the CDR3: TGTGCCAGCAGGTTGGGACAGGGTAATGGCTACACCTTC. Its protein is CASRLGQGNGYTF.